The rows below give T cell receptor beta chains drawn from one sample of a study of blood T cell repertoires in COVID-19. TCRdb keeps only in-frame clones here, not all; method: immunoSEQ multiplex PCR. The repertoire includes over 250,000 clones, about nine tenths of them detected once, and roughly 2.2% sits in the top ten. The sequencing input was peripheral blood. The receptors come from a man aged 45-60 years with acute or convalescent COVID-19. CDR3s include the opening cysteine and the closing phenylalanine or tryptophan. The order of the fields is clone size, J gene, V gene, D gene, CDR3 protein, CDR3 DNA. A D gene is named only where the DNA matches it firmly. Part of the rows lack a size; the others show once, few, many or a class for expanded clones.

size: .; J: TRBJ2-2; V: TRBV19; D: .; CDR3: CASSLSITGELFF; DNA: TGTGCCAGTAGTCTTTCTATCACCGGGGAGCTGTTTTTT
size: .; J: TRBJ1-1; V: TRBV7-9; D: .; CDR3: CASSLEGRVGTEAFF; DNA: TGTGCCAGCAGCTTAGAGGGCAGGGTGGGCACTGAAGCTTTCTTT
size: once; J: TRBJ1-1; V: TRBV10-1; D: .; CDR3: CASSDLLGQKNTEAFF; DNA: TGCGCCAGCAGTGATTTATTAGGACAGAAGAACACTGAAGCTTTCTTT
size: .; J: TRBJ1-2; V: TRBV12-3/TRBV12-4; D: .; CDR3: CASRGLDYGYTF; DNA: TGTGCCAGCAGGGGACTGGACTATGGCTACACCTTC
size: .; J: TRBJ1-6; V: TRBV7-3; D: TRBD1; CDR3: CASSLRDSNSPLHF; DNA: TGTGCCAGCAGCTTAAGGGACAGTAATTCACCCCTCCACTTT
size: .; J: TRBJ2-2; V: TRBV10-2; D: .; CDR3: CASTMGQGKTGELFF; DNA: TGCGCCAGCACAATGGGGCAGGGAAAAACCGGGGAGCTGTTTTTT
size: .; J: TRBJ1-2; V: TRBV7-3; D: TRBD1; CDR3: CASSPGQGIYGYTF; DNA: TGTGCCAGCAGCCCAGGACAGGGAATCTATGGCTACACCTTC
size: .; J: TRBJ1-1; V: TRBV6-2/TRBV6-3; D: TRBD1; CDR3: CASSLQGAWVTEAFF; DNA: TGTGCCAGCAGTTTACAGGGGGCTTGGGTCACTGAAGCTTTCTTT
size: .; J: TRBJ2-5; V: TRBV5-1; D: .; CDR3: CASSPLSGETQYF; DNA: TGCGCCAGCAGCCCCCTGAGCGGAGAGACCCAGTACTTC
size: .; J: TRBJ1-2; V: TRBV30; D: TRBD1; CDR3: CASPGTGKGYTF; DNA: TGTGCCTCCCCGGGGACAGGGAAAGGCTACACCTTC
size: .; J: TRBJ1-5; V: TRBV19; D: .; CDR3: CASSREGRNSNQPQHF; DNA: TGTGCCAGTAGTAGGGAGGGGCGAAATAGCAATCAGCCCCAGCATTTT
size: .; J: TRBJ1-1; V: TRBV7-9; D: TRBD1; CDR3: CASTSDGQGGTEAFF; DNA: TGTGCCAGCACCTCCGACGGACAGGGTGGCACTGAAGCTTTCTTT
size: .; J: TRBJ1-1; V: TRBV7-2; D: TRBD1; CDR3: CASSLVEGRGRSGTEAFF; DNA: TGTGCCAGCAGCTTAGTCGAGGGCAGGGGGCGCTCTGGCACTGAAGCTTTCTTT
size: .; J: TRBJ1-2; V: TRBV4-1; D: TRBD1; CDR3: CASSPPGQGGGNYGYTF; DNA: TGCGCCAGCAGCCCCCCGGGACAGGGGGGAGGTAACTATGGCTACACCTTC
size: .; J: TRBJ1-1; V: TRBV23-1; D: .; CDR3: CASSLAGRSQTEAFF; DNA: TGCGCCAGCAGTCTGGCAGGGAGGTCTCAGACTGAAGCTTTCTTT
size: .; J: TRBJ1-6; V: TRBV6-5; D: .; CDR3: CASRPQQGANSPLHF; DNA: TGTGCCAGCAGGCCTCAACAGGGAGCCAATTCACCCCTCCACTTT
size: .; J: TRBJ2-1; V: TRBV19; D: TRBD2; CDR3: CASSRTSGTYNEQFF; DNA: TGTGCCAGTAGTAGGACTAGCGGTACCTACAATGAGCAGTTCTTC
size: .; J: TRBJ1-1; V: TRBV6-5; D: .; CDR3: CASSYSANTEAFF; DNA: TGTGCCAGCAGTTACTCAGCAAACACTGAAGCTTTCTTT
size: .; J: TRBJ1-4; V: TRBV2; D: TRBD1; CDR3: CASSNRGLGEKLFF; DNA: TGTGCCAGCAGCAACAGGGGGCTGGGGGAAAAACTGTTTTTT
size: few; J: TRBJ1-2; V: TRBV19; D: .; CDR3: CASSITQSYGYTF; DNA: TGTGCCAGTAGTATCACACAGAGCTATGGCTACACCTTC
size: .; J: TRBJ1-4; V: TRBV12-5; D: TRBD1; CDR3: CASGKGQGNEKLFF; DNA: TGTGCTAGTGGGAAGGGACAGGGAAATGAAAAACTGTTTTTT
size: .; J: TRBJ1-2; V: TRBV5-1; D: .; CDR3: CASSLAGGDYGYTF; DNA: TGCGCCAGCAGCTTGGCCGGAGGGGACTATGGCTACACCTTC
size: .; J: TRBJ2-1; V: TRBV9; D: TRBD2; CDR3: CASSATSGGPTYNEQFF; DNA: TGTGCCAGCAGCGCCACTAGCGGGGGGCCCACATACAATGAGCAGTTCTTC
size: .; J: TRBJ1-2; V: TRBV7-3; D: .; CDR3: CASSLSPVPGLMYTF; DNA: TGTGCCAGCAGCTTAAGTCCGGTTCCGGGGTTGATGTACACCTTC
size: .; J: TRBJ1-4; V: TRBV6-5; D: TRBD1; CDR3: CASSFRTGGKLFF; DNA: TGTGCCAGCAGTTTCCGGACAGGCGGAAAACTGTTTTTT
size: .; J: TRBJ2-1; V: TRBV4-1; D: TRBD1; CDR3: CASSRGSGTGYNEQFF; DNA: TGCGCCAGCAGTCGGGGGTCCGGGACAGGATACAATGAGCAGTTCTTC
size: .; J: TRBJ2-7; V: TRBV5-1; D: .; CDR3: CASSSRGSYEQYF; DNA: TGCGCCAGCAGCTCCCGGGGCTCCTACGAGCAGTACTTC
size: .; J: TRBJ1-1; V: TRBV13; D: .; CDR3: CASSWREATEAFF; DNA: TGTGCCAGCAGCTGGAGGGAGGCCACCGAAGCTTTCTTT
size: .; J: TRBJ2-7; V: TRBV11-3; D: .; CDR3: CASSFNRVGEQYF; DNA: TGTGCCAGCAGCTTCAACAGGGTGGGCGAGCAGTACTTC
size: .; J: TRBJ1-2; V: TRBV10-3; D: .; CDR3: CAISESAGNLDGYTF; DNA: TGTGCCATCAGTGAGTCAGCAGGGAATCTGGATGGCTACACCTTC
size: .; J: TRBJ1-1; V: TRBV10-3; D: .; CDR3: CAISAVQGGGTEAFF; DNA: TGTGCCATCAGTGCCGTCCAGGGAGGTGGCACTGAAGCTTTCTTT
size: .; J: TRBJ2-3; V: TRBV19; D: .; CDR3: CASSMTGAADTQYF; DNA: TGTGCCAGTAGTATGACTGGAGCCGCAGATACGCAGTATTTT
size: .; J: TRBJ1-1; V: TRBV2; D: .; CDR3: CASSVGPGNTEAFF; DNA: TGTGCCAGCAGTGTCGGTCCAGGCAACACTGAAGCTTTCTTT
size: .; J: TRBJ2-2; V: TRBV9; D: .; CDR3: CASSVGVGGNTGELFF; DNA: TGTGCCAGCAGCGTAGGGGTCGGGGGGAACACCGGGGAGCTGTTTTTT
size: few; J: TRBJ1-2; V: TRBV6-4; D: .; CDR3: CASSEGRGFGYTF; DNA: TGTGCCAGCAGTGAGGGTAGGGGATTTGGCTACACCTTC
size: .; J: TRBJ1-5; V: TRBV15; D: .; CDR3: CATSREGAENQPQHF; DNA: TGTGCCACCAGCAGAGAAGGGGCCGAGAATCAGCCCCAGCATTTT
size: .; J: TRBJ2-3; V: TRBV7-9; D: .; CDR3: CASSLTRNTDTQYF; DNA: TGTGCCAGCAGCTTAACCAGAAACACAGATACGCAGTATTTT
size: .; J: TRBJ1-1; V: TRBV5-5; D: TRBD1; CDR3: CASSRLGQGNTEAFF; DNA: TGTGCCAGCAGCCGATTAGGACAGGGGAACACTGAAGCTTTCTTT
size: once; J: TRBJ1-4; V: TRBV5-1; D: TRBD1; CDR3: CASSLAGQAGGKLFF; DNA: TGCGCCAGCAGCTTGGCCGGACAGGCTGGGGGAAAACTGTTTTTT
size: .; J: TRBJ1-2; V: TRBV4-2; D: TRBD1; CDR3: CASSHTSNRGESYGYTF; DNA: TGTGCCAGCAGCCACACATCCAACAGGGGTGAAAGCTATGGCTACACCTTC
size: .; J: TRBJ1-2; V: TRBV9; D: .; CDR3: CASSVESGQNGYTF; DNA: TGTGCCAGCAGCGTAGAGTCAGGGCAGAACGGCTACACCTTC
size: .; J: TRBJ2-2; V: TRBV9; D: .; CDR3: CASSTRAALNTGELFF; DNA: TGTGCCAGCAGCACGAGGGCCGCCTTAAACACCGGGGAGCTGTTTTTT
size: .; J: TRBJ2-7; V: TRBV5-1; D: TRBD1; CDR3: CASSLGPTGDEQYF; DNA: TGCGCCAGCAGCTTGGGACCCACAGGGGACGAGCAGTACTTC
size: .; J: TRBJ2-3; V: TRBV9; D: TRBD1; CDR3: CASSVVPGGGDTQYF; DNA: TGTGCCAGCAGCGTAGTCCCAGGGGGCGGAGATACGCAGTATTTT
size: .; J: TRBJ2-7; V: TRBV4-2; D: .; CDR3: CASSPLGSSYEQYF; DNA: TGTGCCAGCAGCCCGCTGGGGAGCTCCTACGAGCAGTACTTC
size: .; J: TRBJ1-1; V: TRBV30; D: TRBD1; CDR3: CARTRQGPTEAFF; DNA: TGTGCCCGTACCCGACAGGGACCCACTGAAGCTTTCTTT
size: .; J: TRBJ1-5; V: TRBV11-2; D: .; CDR3: CASSLEPGRGFRQPQHF; DNA: TGTGCCAGCAGCTTAGAGCCCGGACGGGGGTTCCGGCAGCCCCAGCATTTT
size: .; J: TRBJ1-6; V: TRBV14; D: .; CDR3: CASSRRDNNSPLHF; DNA: TGTGCCAGCAGCCGGAGGGATAATAATTCACCCCTCCACTTT
size: .; J: TRBJ2-3; V: TRBV10-1; D: TRBD2; CDR3: CASSDTSGGYSDTQYF; DNA: TGCGCCAGCAGTGACACTAGCGGGGGGTATTCGGATACGCAGTATTTT
size: .; J: TRBJ1-2; V: TRBV21-1; D: .; CDR3: CASSTGQQGRGYGYTF; DNA: TGTGCCAGCAGCACTGGCCAACAGGGGAGAGGCTATGGCTACACCTTC
size: .; J: TRBJ2-7; V: TRBV21-1; D: .; CDR3: CASSDRKIAEQYF; DNA: TGTGCCAGCAGTGACAGGAAGATCGCCGAGCAGTACTTC
size: .; J: TRBJ2-5; V: TRBV3-1/TRBV3-2; D: TRBD1; CDR3: CASRDRNQETQYF; DNA: TGTGCCAGCCGGGACAGAAATCAAGAGACCCAGTACTTC
size: .; J: TRBJ1-4; V: TRBV5-4; D: TRBD1; CDR3: CASGTGLANEKLFF; DNA: TGTGCCAGCGGGACAGGCCTTGCTAATGAAAAACTGTTTTTT
size: .; J: TRBJ2-1; V: TRBV11-3; D: TRBD2; CDR3: CASSLDSAGGYNEQFF; DNA: TGTGCCAGCAGCTTAGATTCAGCGGGGGGGTACAATGAGCAGTTCTTC
size: few; J: TRBJ1-2; V: TRBV5-4; D: TRBD1; CDR3: CASSPGQLNVDGYTF; DNA: TGTGCCAGCAGCCCGGGACAGCTCAACGTCGATGGCTACACCTTC
size: .; J: TRBJ2-7; V: TRBV3-1/TRBV3-2; D: .; CDR3: CASSLLGVEQYF; DNA: TGTGCCAGCAGCCTACTCGGGGTAGAGCAGTACTTC
size: .; J: TRBJ2-7; V: TRBV5-1; D: .; CDR3: CASSLVAGATYEQYF; DNA: TGCGCCAGCAGCTTGGTTGCGGGGGCCACCTACGAGCAGTACTTC
size: .; J: TRBJ1-2; V: TRBV6-5; D: .; CDR3: CASSYSREGGYTF; DNA: TGTGCCAGCAGTTACTCTCGGGAGGGGGGCTACACCTTC